The next 25 T cell receptor beta chains were all read from a single sample in a study of long-term antiretroviral therapy in people with HIV. Run at survey level, the immunoSEQ assay was version v3.0. The assay was immunoSEQ multiplex PCR, and TCRdb's table has in-frame clones only and misses some. The sample includes roughly 17,000 clones, around three quarters of them seen just once. Sequenced here: unsorted PBMCs, sampled 2.3 years after starting antiretroviral therapy. These receptors originate from a middle-aged woman with HIV.

The rearrangement uses TRBV6-1 and TRBJ1-1; perhaps TRBD1 as D (6 bases). With 3 bases removed from V and 0 bases from J, the gap between germline ends came to 8 bases. CDR3 length: 14 amino acids. Germline CDR1 MNHNS, CDR2 SASEGT. CDR3 sequence: CASSEQGLNTEAFF. The CDR3 nucleotides read TGTGCCAGCAGTGAGCAGGGGTTGAACACTGAAGCTTTCTTT.

The V and J genes are TRBV10-3 and TRBJ2-2; the D call may be TRBD1 or TRBD2 (6 bases each). The length of the CDR3 is 15 residues. V lost 9 bases to trimming and J lost 0 bases, with 14 bases between them. The germline gives CDR1 ENHRY, CDR2 SYGVKD. The CDR3 DNA reads TGTGCCATAACGTCGGGGGCTACGAACACCGGGGAGCTGTTTTTT. Protein product: CAITSGATNTGELFF.

The chain recombines TRBV28 with TRBJ2-2, with a possible D match to TRBD1 (7 bases). From germline, CDR1 is MDHEN and CDR2 SYDVKM. The CDR3 runs 14 residues. The V end lost 8 bases, the J end lost 3 bases, and 13 bases lay between the germline ends. The CDR3 DNA is TGTGCCAGCGGAGGGGGCAGGGACACCGGGGAGCTGTTTTTT. Protein product: CASGGGRDTGELFF.

The V call is TRBV7-2, the J call TRBJ2-1; 12 bases align to TRBD2. The germline V gene has CDR1 SGHTA and CDR2 FQGNSA. Trimming removed 2 bases from V and 15 bases from J; junction bases left unmatched: 8. This CDR3 comprises 14 residues. The CDR3 DNA is TGTGCCAGCAGCTTATACCTAGCGGGGGGGCCCGCGTTCTTC. This codes for CASSLYLAGGPAFF.

The genes are TRBV7-9 and TRBJ1-2; unclear D gene. Germline CDR1 reads SEHNR; CDR2 reads FQNEAQ (reference sequence). The V and J ends lost 5 bases and 4 bases respectively, with 14 bases between them. The CDR3 sequence is 14 residues long. CDR3 loop: CASSPNLGLYGYTF. Here the CDR3 DNA reads TGTGCCAGCAGCCCTAACTTAGGACTCTATGGCTACACCTTC.

The chain links TRBV29-1 to TRBJ2-5; unclear D gene. Trimming took off 2 bases at V and 1 base at J, with 8 bases between the two ends. CDR1 is SQVTM, CDR2 ANQGSEA, per germline. CDR3 length: 13 amino acids. The CDR3 bases are TGCAGCGTTGAAACCTACCGCCAAGAGACCCAGTACTTC. It encodes CSVETYRQETQYF.

The chain carries TRBV6-1 and TRBJ2-5; D possibly corresponds to TRBD1 (6 bases). The V gene lost 4 bases and the J gene lost 0 bases, with 15 bases spanning the gap. Germline assignment: CDR1 MNHNS and CDR2 SASEGT. This CDR3 comprises 16 residues. The CDR3 loop reads CASSAFGGGYQETQYF. CDR3 in DNA: TGTGCCAGCAGTGCCTTTGGGGGCGGGTACCAAGAGACCCAGTACTTC.

Regarding this clone: At one of its ends the junction is not consistent with the germline gene, which may arise from a read error. The chain joins TRBV7-2 to TRBJ2-1; TRBD2 matches 11 bases. CDR1 is SGHTA and CDR2 is FQGNSA in the germline V gene. The CDR3 is made up of 13 amino acids. The CDR3 is CAYTSGSENEQFF. The CDR3, as DNA: TGCGCCTATACTAGCGGGAGCGAGAATGAGCAGTTCTTC.

This chain links TRBV7-9 with TRBJ1-2; D might be TRBD1 (5 bases). CDR1 and CDR2 from the germline V gene are SEHNR and FQNEAQ (reference sequence). V gave up 6 bases and J gave up 5 bases, with 13 bases separating them. The CDR3 sequence is 13 residues long. The CDR3 loop is CASRVDNPYGYTF. The CDR3 nucleotides are TGTGCCAGCAGAGTGGACAACCCTTATGGCTACACCTTC. The whole variable domain, remainder taken from reference TRBV7-9 and TRBJ1-2, is DTGVSQNPRHKITKRGQNVTFRCDPISEHNRLYWYRQTLGQGPEFLTYFQNEAQLEKSRLLSDRFSAERPKGSFSTLEIQRTEQGDSAMYLCASRVDNPYGYTFGSGTRLTVV.

This clone has just one count. The chain uses TRBV6-5 and TRBJ1-1; D uncertain. Trimming stripped 8 bases from V and 0 bases from J, with 10 bases between. This CDR3 region has 13 residues. The germline gives CDR1 MNHEY, CDR2 SVGAGI. This chain's CDR3 is CASRRAMNTEAFF. CDR3 nucleotide sequence: TGTGCCAGCCGCCGGGCGATGAACACTGAAGCTTTCTTT.

This clone showed up just a few times. The chain joins TRBV7-9 to TRBJ1-3; no firm D call. Germline V gene lookup returns CDR1 SEHNR and CDR2 FQNEAQ (reference sequence). Trimming left V 5 bases short and J 7 bases short, with 6 bases between. CDR3 length: 11 residues. The CDR3 DNA sequence: TGTGCCAGCAGCCCGCTCAACACCATATATTTT. Protein sequence: CASSPLNTIYF. The variable domain in full, completed from reference TRBV7-9 and TRBJ1-3, reads DTGVSQNPRHKITKRGQNVTFRCDPISEHNRLYWYRQTLGQGPEFLTYFQNEAQLEKSRLLSDRFSAERPKGSFSTLEIQRTEQGDSAMYLCASSPLNTIYFGEGSWLTVV.

V is TRBV18 and J is TRBJ1-2; D is possibly TRBD1 (6 bases). CDR3 length: 15 residues. Germline loops: CDR1 KGHSH, CDR2 LQKENI. V was pared by 3 bases and J by 0 bases, with 11 bases between. The DNA for the CDR3 is TGTGCCAGCTCACCTCAACAGGGAGCTAACTATGGCTACACCTTC. Protein sequence: CASSPQQGANYGYTF.

V is TRBV6-1 and J is TRBJ2-3, with TRBD2 matching over 11 bases. CDR3 size: 16 residues. V was clipped by 2 bases and J by 4 bases; unmatched bases: 5. Germline V lookup: CDR1 MNHNS, CDR2 SASEGT. CDR3 coding DNA: TGTGCCAGCAGTGAAAGCGGTAGCGGGAGGGCAGATACGCAGTATTTT. Protein sequence: CASSESGSGRADTQYF.

The chain employs TRBV10-3 and TRBJ2-3; possible D gene TRBD1, 5 bases. The length of the CDR3 is 16 residues. The V end lost 11 bases, the J end lost 5 bases, and 26 bases lay between the germline ends. The germline gives CDR1 ENHRY, CDR2 SYGVKD. This CDR3 is CAVDPGAGVRGDTQYF. The DNA for the CDR3 is TGTGCCGTCGACCCGGGTGCTGGGGTAAGGGGAGATACGCAGTATTTT.

V usage is TRBV5-4 and J usage is TRBJ2-3, with D perhaps TRBD1 (5 bases). The CDR3 loop spans 15 amino acids. The V end lost 1 base, the J end lost 4 bases, and 13 bases lay between the germline ends. Germline V gives CDR1 SGHNT, CDR2 YYREEE (reference sequence). The CDR3 here is CASSLKAPGSDTQYF. For the CDR3, the DNA is TGTGCCAGCAGCTTGAAAGCCCCAGGGTCAGATACGCAGTATTTT.

V is TRBV6-1 and J is TRBJ1-2; D gene uncertain. V lost 1 base, J lost 5 bases, and 11 bases lay in between. This CDR3 has 14 residues. CDR1 MNHNS and CDR2 SASEGT come from the germline V gene. The DNA for the CDR3 is TGTGCCAGCAGTGAAGGTCTCCTGGGGTATGGCTACACCTTC. Its translation is CASSEGLLGYGYTF.

This sequence joins TRBV6-1 and TRBJ1-4, with D hard to call. Trimming removed 2 bases from V and 0 bases from J, with 10 bases in between. Germline CDR1 reads MNHNS; CDR2 reads SASEGT. The CDR3 loop spans 16 amino acids. The DNA for the CDR3 is TGTGCCAGCAGTGAAATGTCAGTAGCAACTAATGAAAAACTGTTTTTT. Encoded protein: CASSEMSVATNEKLFF.

This clone came up a few times. This chain joins TRBV19 and TRBJ1-1, with D unresolved. The CDR3 is made up of 14 amino acids. Trimming removed 0 bases from V and 1 base from J, with 6 bases in between. The V gene's germline CDR1 is LNHDA and CDR2 SQIVND (reference sequence). The CDR3 is CASSIDSPNTEAFF. The CDR3 DNA is TGTGCCAGTAGTATAGACAGCCCGAACACTGAAGCTTTCTTT.

The rearrangement uses TRBV6-1 and TRBJ1-3, with D perhaps matching TRBD1 (6 bases). The CDR3 loop spans 15 amino acids. Germline V gene data show CDR1 as MNHNS and CDR2 as SASEGT. Trimming took 3 bases from V and 4 from J, leaving 13 bases between them. The CDR3 here is CASSDGQSPGNTIYF. CDR3 coding DNA: TGTGCCAGCAGTGACGGACAGTCTCCCGGAAACACCATATATTTT.

The chain uses TRBV5-1 and TRBJ2-7; 8 bases align to TRBD2. The germline V gene has CDR1 SGHRS and CDR2 YFSETQ. This CDR3 has 16 residues. Unmatched junction bases numbered 8, after V lost 0 bases and J lost 3 bases. The CDR3 nucleotides are TGCGCCAGCAGCTTGGGGGGGACGGGAGGGGGCTACGAGCAGTACTTC. Amino acids: CASSLGGTGGGYEQYF.

Only one count was recorded for this clone. The chain joins TRBV6-5 to TRBJ1-1; 7 bases align to TRBD1. Germline V CDR1 and CDR2: MNHEY, SVGAGI. The junction had 4 bases not matched to a gene; V was cut back by 5 bases and J by 1 base. This CDR3 is 14 amino acids long. The CDR3 region has the DNA TGTGCCAGCAGTCCAGGGGGGAGGAACACTGAAGCTTTCTTT. Amino acids: CASSPGGRNTEAFF.

This sequence joins TRBV30 and TRBJ2-7; TRBD1 aligns across 7 bases. The V and J ends lost 0 bases and 0 bases, in that order; junction bases with no gene match: 5. CDR1 and CDR2 from the germline V gene are GTSNPN and SVGIG (reference sequence). The CDR3 consists of 15 residues. Written as DNA, the CDR3 is TGTGCCTGGAGTGTCGGGACAGCGAGCTCCTACGAGCAGTACTTC. Protein sequence: CAWSVGTASSYEQYF.

The CDR3 sequence: CATSRAPEGSPTEAFF. The CDR3 DNA is TGTGCCACCAGCAGAGCCCCCGAGGGGTCCCCCACTGAAGCTTTCTTT. The V gene is TRBV15, the J gene TRBJ1-1; possibly TRBD1 for D (5 bases). CDR1 LNHNV and CDR2 YYDKDF come from the germline V gene (reference sequence). Between the trimmed V and J ends, which lost 1 base and 4 bases, there was a span of 16 bases. The CDR3 totals 16 residues.

The chain carries TRBV23-1 and TRBJ2-1; TRBD1 matches at 9 bases. TRBV23-1 is an open reading frame whose function is uncertain. The junction had 13 bases not matched to a gene; V was cut back by 4 bases and J by 9 bases. The CDR3 extends over 16 amino acids. The chain's CDR3 is CASSLRRTGVDGEQFF. As DNA, the CDR3 is TGCGCCAGCAGTCTCAGACGGACAGGGGTCGATGGTGAGCAGTTCTTC.

The count of this clone is one. CDR3 nucleotide sequence: TGCGCCAGCAGCCCGGGGAATCCCATGAACACTGAAGCTTTCTTT. Residues: CASSPGNPMNTEAFF. The chain links TRBV5-1 to TRBJ1-1; D is uncertain. Germline loops: CDR1 SGHRS, CDR2 YFSETQ. V was clipped by 4 bases and J by 0 bases, with 13 bases between them. The CDR3 consists of 15 residues.